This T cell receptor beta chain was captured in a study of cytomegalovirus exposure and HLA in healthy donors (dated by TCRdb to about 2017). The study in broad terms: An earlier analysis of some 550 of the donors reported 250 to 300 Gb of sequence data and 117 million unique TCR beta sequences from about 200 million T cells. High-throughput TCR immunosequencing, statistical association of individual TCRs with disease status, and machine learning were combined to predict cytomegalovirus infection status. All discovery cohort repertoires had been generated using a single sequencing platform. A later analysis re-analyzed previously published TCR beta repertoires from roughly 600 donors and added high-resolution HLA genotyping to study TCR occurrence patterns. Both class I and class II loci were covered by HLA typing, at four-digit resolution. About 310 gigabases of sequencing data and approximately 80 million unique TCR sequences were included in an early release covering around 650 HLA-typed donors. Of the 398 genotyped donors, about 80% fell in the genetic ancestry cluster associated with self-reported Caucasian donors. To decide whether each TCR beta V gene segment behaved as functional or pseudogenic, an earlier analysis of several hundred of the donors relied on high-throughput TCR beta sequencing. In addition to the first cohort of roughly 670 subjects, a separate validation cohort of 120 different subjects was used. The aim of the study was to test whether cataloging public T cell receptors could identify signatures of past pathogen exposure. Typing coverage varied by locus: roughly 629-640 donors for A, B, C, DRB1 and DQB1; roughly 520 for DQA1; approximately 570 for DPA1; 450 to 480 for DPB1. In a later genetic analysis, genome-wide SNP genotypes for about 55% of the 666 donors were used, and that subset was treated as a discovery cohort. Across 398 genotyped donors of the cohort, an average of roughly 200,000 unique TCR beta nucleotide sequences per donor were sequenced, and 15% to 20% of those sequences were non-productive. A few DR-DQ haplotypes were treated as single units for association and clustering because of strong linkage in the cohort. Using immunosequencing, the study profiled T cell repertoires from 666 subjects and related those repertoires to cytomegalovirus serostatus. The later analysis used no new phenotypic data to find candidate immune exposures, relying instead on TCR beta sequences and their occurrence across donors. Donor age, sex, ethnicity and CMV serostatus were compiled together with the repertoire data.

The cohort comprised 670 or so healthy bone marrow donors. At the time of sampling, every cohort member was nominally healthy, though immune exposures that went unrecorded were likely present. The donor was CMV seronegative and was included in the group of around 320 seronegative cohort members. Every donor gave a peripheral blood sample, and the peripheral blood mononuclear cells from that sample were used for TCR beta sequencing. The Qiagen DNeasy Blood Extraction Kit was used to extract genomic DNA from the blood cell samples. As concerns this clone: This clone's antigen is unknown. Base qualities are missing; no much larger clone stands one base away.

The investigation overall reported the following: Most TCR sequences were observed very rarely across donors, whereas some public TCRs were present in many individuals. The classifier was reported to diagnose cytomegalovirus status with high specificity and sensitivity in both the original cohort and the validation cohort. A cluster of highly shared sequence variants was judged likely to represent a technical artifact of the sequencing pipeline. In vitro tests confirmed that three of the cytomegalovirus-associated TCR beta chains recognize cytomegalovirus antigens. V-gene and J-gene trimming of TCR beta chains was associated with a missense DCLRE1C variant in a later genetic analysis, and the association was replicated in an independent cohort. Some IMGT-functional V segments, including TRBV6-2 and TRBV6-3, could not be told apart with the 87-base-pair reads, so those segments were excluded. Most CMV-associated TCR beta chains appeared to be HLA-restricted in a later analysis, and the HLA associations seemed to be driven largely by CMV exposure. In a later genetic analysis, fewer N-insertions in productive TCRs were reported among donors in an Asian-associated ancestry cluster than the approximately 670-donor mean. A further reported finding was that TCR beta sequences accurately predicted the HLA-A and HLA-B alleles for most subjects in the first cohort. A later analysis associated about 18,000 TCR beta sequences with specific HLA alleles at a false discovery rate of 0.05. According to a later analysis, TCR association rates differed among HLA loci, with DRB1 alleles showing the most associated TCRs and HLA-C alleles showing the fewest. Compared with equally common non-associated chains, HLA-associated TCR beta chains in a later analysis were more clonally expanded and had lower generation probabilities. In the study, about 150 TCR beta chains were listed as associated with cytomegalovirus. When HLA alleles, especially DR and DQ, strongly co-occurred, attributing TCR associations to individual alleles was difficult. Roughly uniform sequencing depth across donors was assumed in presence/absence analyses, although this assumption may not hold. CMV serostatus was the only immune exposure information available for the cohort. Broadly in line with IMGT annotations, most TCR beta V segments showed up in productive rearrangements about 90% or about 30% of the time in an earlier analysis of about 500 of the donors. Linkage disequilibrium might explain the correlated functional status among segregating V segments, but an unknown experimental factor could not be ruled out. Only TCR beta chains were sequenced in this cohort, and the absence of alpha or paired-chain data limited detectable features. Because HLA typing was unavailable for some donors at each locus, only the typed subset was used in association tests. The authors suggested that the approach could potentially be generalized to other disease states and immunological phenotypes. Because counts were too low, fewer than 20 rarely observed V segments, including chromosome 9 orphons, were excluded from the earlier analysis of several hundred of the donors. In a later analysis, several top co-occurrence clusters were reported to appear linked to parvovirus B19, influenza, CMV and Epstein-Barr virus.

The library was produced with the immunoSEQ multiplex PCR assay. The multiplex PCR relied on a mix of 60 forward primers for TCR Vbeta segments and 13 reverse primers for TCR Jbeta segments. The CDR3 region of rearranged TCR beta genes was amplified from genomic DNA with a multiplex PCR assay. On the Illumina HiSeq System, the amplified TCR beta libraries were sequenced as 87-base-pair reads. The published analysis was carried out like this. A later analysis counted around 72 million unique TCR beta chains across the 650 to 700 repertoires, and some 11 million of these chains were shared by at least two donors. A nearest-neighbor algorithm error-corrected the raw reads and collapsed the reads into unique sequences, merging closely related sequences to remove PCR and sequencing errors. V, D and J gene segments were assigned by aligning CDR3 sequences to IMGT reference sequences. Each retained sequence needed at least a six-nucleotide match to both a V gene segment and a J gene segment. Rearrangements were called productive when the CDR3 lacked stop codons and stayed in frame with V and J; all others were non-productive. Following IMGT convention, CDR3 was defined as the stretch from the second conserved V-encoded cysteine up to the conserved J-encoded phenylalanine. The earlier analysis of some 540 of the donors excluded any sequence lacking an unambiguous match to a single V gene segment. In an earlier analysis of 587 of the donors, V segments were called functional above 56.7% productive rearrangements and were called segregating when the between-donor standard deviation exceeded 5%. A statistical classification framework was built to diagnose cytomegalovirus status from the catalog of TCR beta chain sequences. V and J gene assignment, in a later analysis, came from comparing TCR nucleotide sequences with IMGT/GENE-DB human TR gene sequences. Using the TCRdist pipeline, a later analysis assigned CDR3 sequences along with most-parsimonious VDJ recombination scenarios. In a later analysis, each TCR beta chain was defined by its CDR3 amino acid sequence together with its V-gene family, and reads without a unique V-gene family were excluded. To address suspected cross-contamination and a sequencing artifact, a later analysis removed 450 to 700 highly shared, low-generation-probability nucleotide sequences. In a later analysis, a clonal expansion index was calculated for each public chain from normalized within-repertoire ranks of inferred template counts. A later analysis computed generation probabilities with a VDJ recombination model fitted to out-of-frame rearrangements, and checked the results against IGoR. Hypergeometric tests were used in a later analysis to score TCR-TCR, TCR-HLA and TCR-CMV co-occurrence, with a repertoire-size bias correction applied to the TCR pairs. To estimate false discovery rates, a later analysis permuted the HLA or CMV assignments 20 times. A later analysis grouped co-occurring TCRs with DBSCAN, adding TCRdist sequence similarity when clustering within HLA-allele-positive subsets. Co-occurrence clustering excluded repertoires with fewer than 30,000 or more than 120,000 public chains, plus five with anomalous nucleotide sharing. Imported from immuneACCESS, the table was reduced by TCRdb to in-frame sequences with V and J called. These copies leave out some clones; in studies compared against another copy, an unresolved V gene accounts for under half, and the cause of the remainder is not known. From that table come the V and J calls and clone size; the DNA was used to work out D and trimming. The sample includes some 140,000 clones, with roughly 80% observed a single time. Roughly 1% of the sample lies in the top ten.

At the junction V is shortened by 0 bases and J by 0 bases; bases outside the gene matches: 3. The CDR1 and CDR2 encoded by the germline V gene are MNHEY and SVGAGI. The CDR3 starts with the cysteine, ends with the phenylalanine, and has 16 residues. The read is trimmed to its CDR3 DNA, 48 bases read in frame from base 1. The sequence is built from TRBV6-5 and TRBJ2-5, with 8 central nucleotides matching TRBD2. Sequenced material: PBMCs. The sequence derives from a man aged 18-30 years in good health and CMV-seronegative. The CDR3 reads CASSYSPAGDQETQYF. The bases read TGTGCCAGCAGTTACTCACCAGCGGGGGACCAAGAGACCCAGTACTTC.